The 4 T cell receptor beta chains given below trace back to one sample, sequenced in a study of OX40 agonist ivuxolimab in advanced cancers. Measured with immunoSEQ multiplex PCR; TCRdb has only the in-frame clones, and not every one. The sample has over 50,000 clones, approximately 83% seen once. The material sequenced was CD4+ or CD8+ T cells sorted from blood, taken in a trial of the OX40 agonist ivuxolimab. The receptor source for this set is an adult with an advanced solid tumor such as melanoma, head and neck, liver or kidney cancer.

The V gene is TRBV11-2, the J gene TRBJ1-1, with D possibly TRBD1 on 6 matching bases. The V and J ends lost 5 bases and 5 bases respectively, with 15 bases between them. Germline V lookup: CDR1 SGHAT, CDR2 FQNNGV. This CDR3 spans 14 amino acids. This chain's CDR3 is CASSLAGEGTEAFF. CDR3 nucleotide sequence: TGTGCCAGCAGCCTTGCAGGGGAAGGGACTGAAGCTTTCTTT.

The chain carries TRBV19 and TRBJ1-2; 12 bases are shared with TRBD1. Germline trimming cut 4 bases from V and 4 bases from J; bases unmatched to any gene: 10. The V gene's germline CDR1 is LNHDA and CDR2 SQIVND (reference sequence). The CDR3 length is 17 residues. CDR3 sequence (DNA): TGTGCCAGTAGTACGTCCCGGGACAGGGGGCGCGTCTATGGCTACACCTTC. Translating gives CASSTSRDRGRVYGYTF.

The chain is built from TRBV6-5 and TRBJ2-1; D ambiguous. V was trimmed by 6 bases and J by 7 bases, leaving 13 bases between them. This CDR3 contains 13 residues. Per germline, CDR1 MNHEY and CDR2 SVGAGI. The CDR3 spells CASSPGRNNEQFF. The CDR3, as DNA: TGTGCCAGCAGCCCCGGGCGGAATAATGAGCAGTTCTTC.

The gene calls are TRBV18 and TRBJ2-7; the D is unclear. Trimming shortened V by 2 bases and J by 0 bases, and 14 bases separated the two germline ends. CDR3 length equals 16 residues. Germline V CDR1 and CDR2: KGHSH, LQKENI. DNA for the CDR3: TGTGCCAGCTCACCAGCCGAGATAGGGAACTCCTACGAGCAGTACTTC. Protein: CASSPAEIGNSYEQYF.